These 2 T cell receptor beta chains originate from one sample sequenced in a study of cytomegalovirus exposure and HLA in healthy donors (dated by TCRdb to 2016 to 2017). The library came from the immunoSEQ multiplex PCR assay. For the multiplex PCR, a mixture combining 60 forward primers for TCR Vbeta segments and 13 reverse primers for TCR Jbeta segments was used. The table comes from immuneACCESS by way of TCRdb, which keeps in-frame sequences with V and J called. Part of the clones is missing from these tables; in studies checked, under half for an unresolved V gene and the rest for unknown reasons. Recorded for this sample are roughly 150,000 clones; approximately 80% of them occurred a single time. The ten top clones hold about 13% of the sample. The specimen sequenced was PBMCs. The receptors derive from a middle-aged man in good health and CMV-seropositive.

This clone was seen just once. Other DNA sequences from this sample encode an identical CDR3 as well. V and J are TRBV5-1 and TRBJ2-5; the match to TRBD1 covers 7 bases. From germline, CDR1 is SGHRS and CDR2 YFSETQ. The CDR3 spans 13 residues. V shed 4 bases and J 2 bases; nucleotides not matched to a gene: 2. Here the CDR3 reads CASSLGQQETQYF. In nucleotides, the CDR3 is TGCGCCAGCAGCCTGGGACAGCAAGAGACCCAGTACTTC.

The CDR3 sequence is CASSLLGGVNEKLFF. The CDR3 DNA reads as TGTGCCAGCAGTTTATTGGGCGGGGTTAATGAAAAACTGTTTTTT. The V call is TRBV28, the J call TRBJ1-4; D uncertain. The CDR3 runs 15 residues. Germline V gene sequence: CDR1 MDHEN, CDR2 SYDVKM. V lost 1 base to trimming and J lost 4 bases, with 10 bases between them.